The 4 T cell receptor beta chains below come from one sample, sequenced in a study of blood T cells in healthy people across ages (dated by TCRdb to 2014 to 2015). The method behind the library was 5' RACE. Reads for this sample came from an Illumina HiSeq 2500. A second PCR of 7 to 11 cycles was run with a J-beta primer mix and a sample-barcoded 5' primer. In TCRdb, the public reads were trimmed at Q25 with fastp and aligned with MiXCR, with productive beta chains retained. Each CDR3 protein appears once, grouped with its most common genes and DNA. For this sample the table gives fewer than 950,000 distinct CDR3 sequences, of which 36% were detected only once. The top ten constitute approximately 12% of the sample. The sequencing sample was made of blood. The receptors were sampled from a man in his late teens or twenties in good health.

The chain uses TRBV20-1 and TRBJ1-1; no clear D gene. The CDR3 sequence is 15 residues long. Germline loops: CDR1 DFQATT, CDR2 SNEGSKA (reference sequence). V was clipped by 3 bases and J by 4 bases, with 18 bases between them. This CDR3 reads CSASRSQDWGTEAFF. For the CDR3, the DNA is TGCAGTGCTAGCCGGTCTCAAGACTGGGGCACTGAAGCTTTCTTT.

V is TRBV12-3 or TRBV12-4 and J is TRBJ1-2; 9 bases line up with TRBD1. The CDR3 length is 19 residues. The J segment lost 4 bases and the V segment lost 3 bases, leaving 18 bases of the junction unmatched. The DNA for the CDR3 is TGTGCCAGCAGTTTTCGTTCTTCCGGGACAGGGAGTTTAGGCTATGGCTACACCTTC. Protein sequence: CASSFRSSGTGSLGYGYTF.

V gene TRBV29-1 combines with J gene TRBJ2-7; D unresolved. This CDR3 spans 11 amino acids. The ends were cut back, 4 bases at V and 7 bases at J, with 11 bases in the middle. Germline lookup yields CDR1 SQVTM and CDR2 ANQGSEA. As DNA, the CDR3 is TGCAGCGTTGGAGAACCTGGGGAGCAGTACTTC. As protein: CSVGEPGEQYF.

This rearrangement joins TRBV3-1 to TRBJ2-1; D gene uncertain. This CDR3 spans 16 amino acids. Germline-derived CDR1 and CDR2 are LGHDT and YNNKEL (reference sequence). Trimming cost V 1 base and J 4 bases, with 14 bases left between them. The chain's CDR3 is CASSQGSLPAYNEQFF. The CDR3 nucleotides read TGTGCCAGCAGCCAAGGTTCCCTTCCCGCATACAATGAGCAGTTCTTC.